Shown below are 8 T cell receptor beta chains from a single sample sequenced in a study of blood T cell repertoires in COVID-19. Using immunoSEQ multiplex PCR, the repertoire was profiled, and TCRdb retains in-frame clones only, with some absent. The sample consists of fewer than 250,000 clones, just over 85% of them appearing once. Sequencing was performed on peripheral blood. The receptors were sampled from a man aged 45-65 years with COVID-19, enrolled during active disease.

The chain joins TRBV5-1 to TRBJ2-3; 11 bases match TRBD1. V lost 3 bases and J lost 2; bases outside the gene matches: 11. This CDR3 has 18 residues. Germline V gene lookup returns CDR1 SGHRS and CDR2 YFSETQ. The CDR3 DNA follows: TGCGCCAGCAGCTCCTGGACAGGGGGCCATAGGACCACAGATACGCAGTATTTT. It specifies CASSSWTGGHRTTDTQYF.

The chain joins TRBV4-2 to TRBJ1-6, with 7 positions matching TRBD1. Germline V gives CDR1 LGHNA, CDR2 YNFKEQ. Trimming took 0 bases from V and 7 from J; bases not matched to a gene: 3. The CDR3 runs to 15 residues. The CDR3 loop reads CASSQDPGGNSPLHF. CDR3 bases: TGTGCCAGCAGCCAAGACCCAGGGGGAAATTCACCCCTCCACTTT.

J is TRBJ2-1 and V is TRBV19, with TRBD2 matching over 8 bases. CDR1 is LNHDA, CDR2 SQIVND, per germline (reference sequence). This CDR3 contains 15 residues. The junction had 7 bases not matched to a gene; V was cut back by 4 bases and J by 5 bases. CDR3 amino acids: CASSRAGLGDNEQFF. The CDR3 DNA follows: TGTGCCAGTAGTAGGGCGGGACTAGGGGACAATGAGCAGTTCTTC.

This clone came up once. This sequence joins TRBV9 and TRBJ2-3; 9 nucleotides match TRBD2. There are 15 residues in the CDR3. V dropped 4 bases and J dropped 2; count of bases not matched to a gene: 5. Germline loops: CDR1 SGDLS, CDR2 YYNGEE. The chain's CDR3 is CASSLTSGNTDTQYF. The CDR3 bases are TGTGCCAGCAGCCTGACTAGCGGTAACACAGATACGCAGTATTTT. The full variable domain, in which reference TRBV9 and TRBJ2-3 provide the parts outside the CDR3, is DSGVTQTPKHLITATGQRVTLRCSPRSGDLSVYWYQQSLDQGLQFLIQYYNGEERAKGNILERFSAQQFPDLHSELNLSSLELGDSALYFCASSLTSGNTDTQYFGPGTRLTVL.

The V call is TRBV7-9, the J call TRBJ2-1; D possibly corresponds to TRBD1 (5 bases). This CDR3 contains 15 residues. V lost 1 base and J 2 bases, leaving 9 bases between the germline ends. The germline V gene has CDR1 SEHNR and CDR2 FQNEAQ (reference sequence). The CDR3 coding sequence is TGTGCCAGCAGCTTAGGCCAGGGCGCCTACAATGAGCAGTTCTTC. This sequence encodes CASSLGQGAYNEQFF.

The chain links TRBV7-6 to TRBJ2-5, with TRBD1 matching 9 bases. Per the germline V gene, CDR1 is SGHVS and CDR2 is FNYEAQ. The CDR3 is 15 residues long. The V and J ends lost 1 base and 4 bases, in that order; junction bases with no gene match: 4. The DNA for the CDR3 is TGTGCCAGCAGCTTAGGTACAGGGGGCGGAGAGACCCAGTACTTC. Translated: CASSLGTGGGETQYF.

V and J are TRBV10-3 and TRBJ1-2; 8 nucleotides agree with TRBD1. There are 14 residues in the CDR3. From germline, CDR1 is ENHRY and CDR2 SYGVKD. V shed 3 bases, J shed 3 bases, and the junction held 3 bases outside the gene matches. The CDR3 DNA follows: TGTGCCATCAGTGACTTGACAGGGGACTATGGCTACACCTTC. Translated: CAISDLTGDYGYTF.

The chain carries TRBV5-4 and TRBJ2-1; a possible D gene is TRBD1 (6 bases). Germline loops: CDR1 SGHNT, CDR2 YYREEE (reference sequence). The V end lost 2 bases, the J end lost 12 bases, and 12 bases lay between the germline ends. The CDR3 has 12 amino acids. CDR3 nucleotide sequence: TGTGCCAGCAGCTTTGACAGGAGTACGCAGTTCTTC. Translating gives CASSFDRSTQFF.